The T cell receptor (beta chain) under discussion was sequenced for a study of response to subunit inactivated influenza vaccine. Study results and limitations: Each seasonal influenza vaccination, the authors suggested, recruits few new T cells.

TCRdb recomputed calls from the RT-PCR reads with MiXCR, one row per CDR3 protein. The sample gives approximately 530,000 distinct CDR3 sequences, 7.5% to 8.5% of which show up once; 10% to 15% is in the top ten. Worth noting for this clonotype: Its target is unknown.

Germline V gene sequence: CDR1 ENHRY, CDR2 SYGVKD. The CDR3 contains 13 residues. Trimming took 6 bases from V and 4 from J, leaving 10 bases between them. The gene calls are TRBV10-3 and TRBJ2-1, with D perhaps TRBD1 (5 bases). The receptor was derived from a man in his fifties or sixties who received an inactivated influenza vaccine. Sample: PBMCs from blood, taken less than 30 months after vaccination. The CDR3 protein is CAISLTEYNEQFF. CDR3 nucleotide sequence: TGTGCCATCAGCCTGACAGAATACAATGAGCAGTTCTTC.